Shown below are 20 T cell receptor beta chains from a single sample sequenced in a study of blood T cell repertoires in COVID-19. Data came from immunoSEQ multiplex PCR; TCRdb stores just in-frame clones and leaves some out. The sample lists 290,000 or so clones; almost 90% were seen once. Sequences were obtained from PBMCs or T cells enriched from blood (not recorded which). The receptors stem from a woman aged 18-29 years with acute COVID-19.

The rearrangement uses TRBV7-2 and TRBJ2-1, with TRBD2 matching over 13 bases. The ends lost 5 bases at V and 9 bases at J; junction bases unmatched: 4. Germline CDR1 is SGHTA and CDR2 is FQGNSA. The CDR3 runs to 14 residues. This CDR3 reads CASSPRTSGGEQFF. As DNA, the CDR3 is TGTGCCAGCAGCCCACGGACTAGCGGGGGTGAGCAGTTCTTC.

The CDR3 spells CASSVTGLAGWNEQFF. The CDR3 DNA reads TGTGCCAGCAGCGTCACGGGACTAGCGGGATGGAATGAGCAGTTCTTC. The chain combines TRBV9 with TRBJ2-1; 13 bases match TRBD2. The CDR3 has 16 amino acids. Germline-derived CDR1 and CDR2 are SGDLS and YYNGEE. J was trimmed by 7 bases and V by 2 bases; bases with no gene match: 6.

The chain uses TRBV28 and TRBJ1-6; D perhaps matches TRBD1 (5 bases). The CDR3 totals 14 residues. Germline CDR1 reads MDHEN; CDR2 reads SYDVKM. Trimming stripped 8 bases from V and 7 bases from J, with 15 bases between. The CDR3 protein is CASSLGHGNSPLHF. DNA of the CDR3: TGTGCCAGCTCTCTTGGACACGGGAATTCACCCCTCCACTTT.

This clone was observed once. The chain uses TRBV27 and TRBJ1-2; TRBD1 aligns across 10 bases. This CDR3 is built from 15 residues. Trimming took 2 bases from V and 2 from J; bases not matched to a gene: 2. Germline V gene sequence: CDR1 MNHEY, CDR2 SMNVEV (reference sequence). CDR3 in DNA: TGTGCCAGCAGTTTACGGACAGGGGGAAACTATGGCTACACCTTC. Its translation is CASSLRTGGNYGYTF.

The rearrangement uses TRBV29-1 and TRBJ2-5, with D perhaps matching TRBD2 (5 bases). The germline V gene encodes CDR1 SQVTM and CDR2 ANQGSEA. The CDR3 consists of 14 residues. Trimming shortened V by 5 bases and J by 4 bases, and 17 bases separated the two germline ends. CDR3 nucleotide sequence: TGCAGCGTTTACGAGCGGACCAAAGGAGAGACCCAGTACTTC. Encoded protein: CSVYERTKGETQYF.

The chain carries TRBV11-3 and TRBJ1-1; TRBD1 matches at 10 bases. Trimming cost V 5 bases and J 4 bases; bases outside gene matches: 4. The CDR3 length is 14 residues. CDR1 SGHNT and CDR2 YENEEA come from the germline V gene. The CDR3 sequence: CASSRDRGATEAFF. CDR3 coding DNA: TGTGCCAGCAGCCGGGACAGGGGCGCCACTGAAGCTTTCTTT.

The J gene is TRBJ2-7, the V gene TRBV6-5; D is perhaps TRBD1 (5 bases). The CDR3 contains 13 residues. The V gene's germline CDR1 is MNHEY and CDR2 SVGAGI. V lost 8 bases and J 1 base, leaving 12 bases between the germline ends. CDR3 DNA sequence: TGTGCCAGCGGAGCAGGGCCTTCCTACGAGCAGTACTTC. Its translation: CASGAGPSYEQYF.

The CDR3 DNA follows: TGCGCCAGCAATACCCTGACAGGGACGAACACTGAAGCTTTCTTT. This sequence encodes CASNTLTGTNTEAFF. This chain links TRBV5-1 with TRBJ1-1, with TRBD1 identical over 7 bases. Germline CDR1 SGHRS, CDR2 YFSETQ. The length of the CDR3 is 15 residues. V gave up 6 bases and J gave up 1 base; unmatched junction bases: 9.

The V and J genes are TRBV2 and TRBJ2-5; a possible D gene is TRBD2 (6 bases). V lost 6 bases and J lost 4, with 15 bases in between. CDR1 and CDR2 (germline): SNHLY, FYNNEI. CDR3 length: 14 amino acids. The CDR3 DNA reads TGTGCCAGCAGGGACTGGGGAGGCGTAGAGACCCAGTACTTC. This codes for CASRDWGGVETQYF.

The chain links TRBV5-6 to TRBJ2-2; 7 bases are shared with TRBD2. Germline V gene sequence: CDR1 SGHDT, CDR2 YYEEEE. V was clipped by 5 bases and J by 6 bases; unmatched bases: 13. CDR3 size: 16 residues. The CDR3 protein is CASRAGTTGFSGELFF. Written as DNA, the CDR3 is TGTGCCAGCAGGGCCGGGACTACCGGTTTCTCCGGGGAGCTGTTTTTT.

V gene TRBV5-1 combines with J gene TRBJ2-5, with TRBD2 identical over 8 bases. Germline V gene sequence: CDR1 SGHRS, CDR2 YFSETQ. With V trimmed by 4 bases and J by 7 bases, 15 bases remained unmatched. The length of the CDR3 is 16 residues. The CDR3 nucleotides are TGCGCCAGCAGCCCGCGGGGTAGCGGGGTCCCTGGGACCCAGTACTTC. Translating it yields CASSPRGSGVPGTQYF.

The CDR3 sequence: CASSQQPGQGYEQYF. CDR3 DNA: TGTGCCAGCAGTCAACAGCCGGGACAGGGCTACGAGCAGTACTTC. The rearrangement uses TRBV6-5 and TRBJ2-7, with TRBD1 identical over 9 bases. Germline CDR1 is MNHEY and CDR2 is SVGAGI. Trimming took 5 bases from V and 3 from J; bases not matched to a gene: 8. This CDR3 spans 15 amino acids.

This chain links TRBV28 with TRBJ2-3; D possibly corresponds to TRBD2 (6 bases). Germline CDR1 MDHEN, CDR2 SYDVKM. V lost 8 bases and J 2 bases, leaving 17 bases between the germline ends. This CDR3 comprises 15 residues. The CDR3, as DNA: TGTGCCAGCCCCCCCGCGTGGGGGGTCACAGATACGCAGTATTTT. As protein: CASPPAWGVTDTQYF.

This chain uses TRBV19 with TRBJ2-5, with 9 bases fitting TRBD2. In germline, CDR1 is LNHDA, CDR2 SQIVND (reference sequence). The junction had 7 bases not matched to a gene; V was cut back by 3 bases and J by 5 bases. This CDR3 contains 15 residues. The CDR3 DNA is TGTGCCAGTAGTATCGGACTAGCGCGAGGGGAGACCCAGTACTTC. Translating gives CASSIGLARGETQYF.

The CDR3 nucleotides read TGTGCTAGTGGTTTGGACATTGACTCAAGCAATCAGCCCCAGCATTTT. Translating gives CASGLDIDSSNQPQHF. This chain joins TRBV12-5 and TRBJ1-5; no clear D. CDR1 is LGHNT and CDR2 is FRNRAP in the germline V gene. Trimming removed 1 base at V and 1 base at J, with 11 bases between. The CDR3 runs 16 residues. The full variable domain, completed using reference TRBV12-5 and TRBJ1-5, is DARVTQTPRHKVTEMGQEVTMRCQPILGHNTVFWYRQTMMQGLELLAYFRNRAPLDDSGMPKDRFSAEMPDATLATLKIQPSEPRDSAVYFCASGLDIDSSNQPQHFGDGTRLSIL.

The chain employs TRBV3-1 (or the pseudogene TRBV3-2) and TRBJ2-1; 14 positions agree with TRBD2. This CDR3 is built from 15 residues. V lost 5 bases and J lost 9; bases outside the gene matches: 6. The germline V gene encodes CDR1 LGHDT and CDR2 YNNKEL (reference sequence). CDR3 bases: TGTGCCAGCAGCACCCGACTAGCGGGAGGGGGTGAGCAGTTCTTC. This sequence encodes CASSTRLAGGGEQFF.

The gene calls are TRBV6-5 and TRBJ1-1; possible D gene TRBD1, 6 bases. The V gene's germline CDR1 is MNHEY and CDR2 SVGAGI. This CDR3 is 13 amino acids long. The ends were cut back, 2 bases at V and 5 bases at J, with 9 bases in the middle. The CDR3 loop reads CASSYEGETEAFF. The CDR3 DNA reads TGTGCCAGCAGTTACGAGGGGGAGACTGAAGCTTTCTTT.

The genes are TRBV28 and TRBJ2-2; 7 bases map to TRBD2. CDR1 MDHEN and CDR2 SYDVKM come from the germline V gene. This CDR3 has 16 amino acids. V lost 8 bases and J lost 4; bases outside the gene matches: 13. DNA of the CDR3: TGTGCCAGCGCCCTAATCTCGGGAGGTTTCACCGGGGAGCTGTTTTTT. This codes for CASALISGGFTGELFF.

The CDR3 protein is CASSLGQGPRGAEAFF. The CDR3 coding sequence is TGTGCCAGCAGCTTAGGGCAGGGGCCCCGGGGAGCTGAAGCTTTCTTT. The rearrangement joins TRBV11-2 to TRBJ1-1; a weak D match, TRBD1 (6 bases). Germline CDR1 reads SGHAT; CDR2 reads FQNNGV. This CDR3 has 16 amino acids. V lost 1 base to trimming and J lost 6 bases, with 18 bases between them. The variable domain in full, completed from reference TRBV11-2 and TRBJ1-1, reads EAGVAQSPRYKIIEKRQSVAFWCNPISGHATLYWYQQILGQGPKLLIQFQNNGVVDDSQLPKDRFSAERLKGVDSTLKIQPAKLEDSAVYLCASSLGQGPRGAEAFFGQGTRLTVV.

This chain links TRBV27 with TRBJ2-7; 7 bases are shared with TRBD2. The CDR3 extends over 14 amino acids. V lost 5 bases to trimming and J lost 7 bases; unmatched junction nucleotides: 11. CDR1 and CDR2 from the germline V gene are MNHEY and SMNVEV (reference sequence). This CDR3 reads CASSLSGEGVEQYF. The CDR3, as DNA: TGTGCCAGCAGTCTGAGCGGGGAAGGGGTGGAGCAGTACTTC.